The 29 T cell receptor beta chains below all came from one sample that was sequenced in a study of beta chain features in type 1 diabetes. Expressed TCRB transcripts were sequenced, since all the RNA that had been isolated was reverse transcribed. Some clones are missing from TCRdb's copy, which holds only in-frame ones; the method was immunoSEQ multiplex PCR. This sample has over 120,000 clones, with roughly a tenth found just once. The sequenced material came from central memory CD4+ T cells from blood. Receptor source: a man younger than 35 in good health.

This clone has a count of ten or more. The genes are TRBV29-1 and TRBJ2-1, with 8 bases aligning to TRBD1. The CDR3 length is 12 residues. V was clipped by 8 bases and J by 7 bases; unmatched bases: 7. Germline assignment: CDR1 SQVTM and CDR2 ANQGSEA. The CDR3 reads CSLRTGPNEQFF. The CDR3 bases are TGCAGCCTCAGGACAGGGCCTAATGAGCAGTTCTTC.

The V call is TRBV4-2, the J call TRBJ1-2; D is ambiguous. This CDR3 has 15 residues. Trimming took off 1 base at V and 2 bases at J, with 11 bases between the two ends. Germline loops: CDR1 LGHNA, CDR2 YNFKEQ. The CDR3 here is CASSQVTVLNYGYTF. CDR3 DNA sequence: TGTGCCAGCAGCCAAGTAACAGTGTTAAACTATGGCTACACCTTC.

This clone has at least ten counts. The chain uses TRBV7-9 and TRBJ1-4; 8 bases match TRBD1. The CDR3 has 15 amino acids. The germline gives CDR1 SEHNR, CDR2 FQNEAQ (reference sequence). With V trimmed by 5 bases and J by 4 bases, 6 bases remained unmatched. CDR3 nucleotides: TGTGCCAGCAGCGGATCGGGACAGGTTAATGAAAAACTGTTTTTT. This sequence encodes CASSGSGQVNEKLFF.

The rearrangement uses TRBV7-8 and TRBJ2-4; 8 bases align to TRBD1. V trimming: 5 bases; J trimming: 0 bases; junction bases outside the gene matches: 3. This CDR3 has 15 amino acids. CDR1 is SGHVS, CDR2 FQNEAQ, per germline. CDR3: CASSPGQGAKNIQYF. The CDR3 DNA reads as TGTGCCAGCAGCCCCGGACAGGGAGCCAAAAACATTCAGTACTTC. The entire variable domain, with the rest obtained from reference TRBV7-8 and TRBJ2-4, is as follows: GAGVSQSPRYKVAKRGQDVALRCDPISGHVSLFWYQQALGQGPEFLTYFQNEAQLDKSGLPSDRFFAERPEGSVSTLKIQRTQQEDSAVYLCASSPGQGAKNIQYFGAGTRLSVL.

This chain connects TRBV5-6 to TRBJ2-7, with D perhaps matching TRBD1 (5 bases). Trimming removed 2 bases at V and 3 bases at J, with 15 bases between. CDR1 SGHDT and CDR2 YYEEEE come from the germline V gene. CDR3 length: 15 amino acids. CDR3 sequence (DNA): TGTGCCAGCAGCTTCGGTGTCACCAGGGACTACGAGCAGTACTTC. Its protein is CASSFGVTRDYEQYF.

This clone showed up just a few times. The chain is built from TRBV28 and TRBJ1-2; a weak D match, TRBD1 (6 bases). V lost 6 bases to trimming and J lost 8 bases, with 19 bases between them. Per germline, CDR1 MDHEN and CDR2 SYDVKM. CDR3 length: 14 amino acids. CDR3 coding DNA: TGTGCCAGCAGATACAGGGATATGGGGCGCGGCTACACCTTC. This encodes CASRYRDMGRGYTF.

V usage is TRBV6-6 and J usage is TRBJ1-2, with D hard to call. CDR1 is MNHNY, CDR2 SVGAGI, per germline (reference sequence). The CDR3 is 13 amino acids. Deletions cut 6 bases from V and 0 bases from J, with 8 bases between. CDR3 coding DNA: TGTGCCAGCAGCCCCGGGACTAACTATGGCTACACCTTC. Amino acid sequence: CASSPGTNYGYTF.

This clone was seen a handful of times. The CDR3 nucleotides read TGTGCCAGCAGTGTCACAGGGGGCGAGCAGTTCTTC. This translates into CASSVTGGEQFF. The gene calls are TRBV6-4 and TRBJ2-1; 9 nucleotides agree with TRBD1. The germline V gene has CDR1 MRHNA and CDR2 SNTAGT. The CDR3 sequence is 12 residues long. V shed 4 bases and J 10 bases; nucleotides not matched to a gene: 2.

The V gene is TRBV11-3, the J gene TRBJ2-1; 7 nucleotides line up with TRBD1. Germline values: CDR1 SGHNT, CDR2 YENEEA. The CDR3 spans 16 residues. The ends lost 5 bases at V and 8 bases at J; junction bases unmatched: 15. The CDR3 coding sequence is TGTGCCAGCAGCCCGATCGCGAGACAGGGTCTATATGAGCAGTTCTTC. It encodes CASSPIARQGLYEQFF.

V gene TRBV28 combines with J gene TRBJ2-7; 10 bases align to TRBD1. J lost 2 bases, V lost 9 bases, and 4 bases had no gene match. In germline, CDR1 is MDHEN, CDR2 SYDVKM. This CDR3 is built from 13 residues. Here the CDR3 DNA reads TGTGCCAGTCTCGGGACAGGGGCCTACGAGCAGTACTTC. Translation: CASLGTGAYEQYF.

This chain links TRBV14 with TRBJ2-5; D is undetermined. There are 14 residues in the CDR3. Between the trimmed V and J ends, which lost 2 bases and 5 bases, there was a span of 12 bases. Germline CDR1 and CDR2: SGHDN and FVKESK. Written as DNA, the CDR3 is TGTGCCAGCAGCCAAAACATGGTCGGGGAGACCCAGTACTTC. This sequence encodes CASSQNMVGETQYF.

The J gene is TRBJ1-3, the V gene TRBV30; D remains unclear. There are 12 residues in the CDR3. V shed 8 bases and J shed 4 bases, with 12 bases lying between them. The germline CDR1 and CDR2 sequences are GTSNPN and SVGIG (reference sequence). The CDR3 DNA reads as TGTGCCGGAGGTGGTGGAGGAAACACCATATATTTT. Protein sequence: CAGGGGGNTIYF.

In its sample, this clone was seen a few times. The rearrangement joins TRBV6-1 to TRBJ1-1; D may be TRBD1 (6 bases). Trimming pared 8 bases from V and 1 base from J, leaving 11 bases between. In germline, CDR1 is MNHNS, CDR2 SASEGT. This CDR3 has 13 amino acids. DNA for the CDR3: TGTGCCAGCGGTTTGGGACAGAACACTGAAGCTTTCTTT. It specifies CASGLGQNTEAFF.

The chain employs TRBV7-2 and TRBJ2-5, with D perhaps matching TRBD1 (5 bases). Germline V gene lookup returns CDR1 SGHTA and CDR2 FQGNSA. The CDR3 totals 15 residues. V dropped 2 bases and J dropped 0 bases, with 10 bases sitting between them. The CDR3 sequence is CASSLRGNHQETQYF. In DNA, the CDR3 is TGTGCCAGCAGCTTAAGGGGCAACCACCAAGAGACCCAGTACTTC. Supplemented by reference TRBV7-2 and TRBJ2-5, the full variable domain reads GAGVSQSPSNKVTEKGKDVELRCDPISGHTALYWYRQSLGQGLEFLIYFQGNSAPDKSGLPSDRFSAERTGGSVSTLTIQRTQQEDSAVYLCASSLRGNHQETQYFGPGTRLLVL.

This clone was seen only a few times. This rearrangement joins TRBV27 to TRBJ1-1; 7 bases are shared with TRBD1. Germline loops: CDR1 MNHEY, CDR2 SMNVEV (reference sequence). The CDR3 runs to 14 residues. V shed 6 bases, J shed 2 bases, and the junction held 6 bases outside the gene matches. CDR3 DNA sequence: TGTGCCAGCAGAGTCGACAGGGCTAACACTGAAGCTTTCTTT. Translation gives CASRVDRANTEAFF.

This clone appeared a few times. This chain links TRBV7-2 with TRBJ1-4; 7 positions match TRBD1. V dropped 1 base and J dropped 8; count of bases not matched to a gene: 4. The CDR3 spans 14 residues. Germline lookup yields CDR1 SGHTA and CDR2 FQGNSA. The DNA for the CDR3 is TGTGCCAGCAGCTTAGTAGGGGGCGCGGAAAAACTGTTTTTT. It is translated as CASSLVGGAEKLFF.

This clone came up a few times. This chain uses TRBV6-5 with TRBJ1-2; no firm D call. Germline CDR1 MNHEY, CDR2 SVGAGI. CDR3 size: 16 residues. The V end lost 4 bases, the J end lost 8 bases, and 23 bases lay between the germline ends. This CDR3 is CASSWALVASGVGYTF. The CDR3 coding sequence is TGTGCCAGCAGTTGGGCATTAGTGGCATCAGGTGTCGGCTACACCTTC.

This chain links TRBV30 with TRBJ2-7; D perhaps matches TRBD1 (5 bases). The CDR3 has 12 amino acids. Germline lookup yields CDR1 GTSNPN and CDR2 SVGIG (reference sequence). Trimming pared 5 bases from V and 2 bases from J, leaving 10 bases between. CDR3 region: CAWDKGAYEQYF. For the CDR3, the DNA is TGTGCCTGGGACAAAGGGGCCTACGAGCAGTACTTC.

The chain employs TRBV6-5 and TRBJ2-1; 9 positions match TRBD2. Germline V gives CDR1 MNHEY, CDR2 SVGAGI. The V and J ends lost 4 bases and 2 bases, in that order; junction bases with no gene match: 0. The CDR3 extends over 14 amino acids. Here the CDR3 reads CASSLAGAYNEQFF. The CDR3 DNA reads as TGTGCCAGCAGTTTAGCGGGGGCCTACAATGAGCAGTTCTTC.

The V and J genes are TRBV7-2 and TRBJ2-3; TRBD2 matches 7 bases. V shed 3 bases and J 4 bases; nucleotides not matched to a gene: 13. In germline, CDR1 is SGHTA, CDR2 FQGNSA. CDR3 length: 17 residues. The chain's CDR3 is CASSFLASGLGPDTQYF. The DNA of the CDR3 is TGTGCCAGCAGCTTTTTGGCTAGCGGCCTGGGCCCAGATACGCAGTATTTT.

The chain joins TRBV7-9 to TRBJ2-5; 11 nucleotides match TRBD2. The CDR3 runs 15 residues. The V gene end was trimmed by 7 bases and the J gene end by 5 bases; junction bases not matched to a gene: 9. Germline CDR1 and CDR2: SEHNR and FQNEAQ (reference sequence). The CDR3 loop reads CASTHSGGAAETQYF. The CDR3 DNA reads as TGTGCCAGCACCCATAGCGGGGGGGCCGCGGAGACCCAGTACTTC.

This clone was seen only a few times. The CDR3, as DNA: TGTGCCAGCTCACCTGGGACAGGGCGAGAGACCCAGTACTTC. Amino acids: CASSPGTGRETQYF. This sequence joins TRBV18 and TRBJ2-5; 9 bases agree with TRBD1. Germline loops: CDR1 KGHSH, CDR2 LQKENI. The CDR3 is made up of 14 amino acids. Germline trimming cut 3 bases from V and 4 bases from J; bases unmatched to any gene: 3.

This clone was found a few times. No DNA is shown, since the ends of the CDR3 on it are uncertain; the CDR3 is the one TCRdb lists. The CDR3 here is CASKFGQGTDTQYF. The V and J genes are TRBV6-5 and TRBJ2-3; the D call in the table, TRBD1, was not verified against the DNA. The V gene's germline CDR1 is MNHEY and CDR2 SVGAGI. The CDR3 is 14 residues long, counting both termini.

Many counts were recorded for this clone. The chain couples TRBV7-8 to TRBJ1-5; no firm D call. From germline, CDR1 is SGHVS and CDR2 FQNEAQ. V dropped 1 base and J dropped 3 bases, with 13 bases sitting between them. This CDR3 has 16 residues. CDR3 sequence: CASSLELAGNNQPQHF. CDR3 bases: TGTGCCAGCAGCTTAGAGCTGGCGGGAAACAATCAGCCCCAGCATTTT.

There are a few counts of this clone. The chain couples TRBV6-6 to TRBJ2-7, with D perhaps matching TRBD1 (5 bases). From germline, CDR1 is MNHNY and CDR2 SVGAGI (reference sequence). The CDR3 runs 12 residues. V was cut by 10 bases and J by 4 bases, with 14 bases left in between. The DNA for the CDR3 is TGTGCCACTACAGGTATTAGGTACGAGCAGTACTTC. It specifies CATTGIRYEQYF.

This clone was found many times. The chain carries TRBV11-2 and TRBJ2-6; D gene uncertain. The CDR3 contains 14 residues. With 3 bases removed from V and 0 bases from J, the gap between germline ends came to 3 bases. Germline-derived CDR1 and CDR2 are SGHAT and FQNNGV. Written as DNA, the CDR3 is TGTGCCAGCAGCTTTAACTCTGGGGCCAACGTCCTGACTTTC. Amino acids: CASSFNSGANVLTF.

CDR3: CASSKGPGQYF. The CDR3 DNA follows: TGTGCCAGCAGCAAAGGCCCGGGGCAGTACTTC. V gene TRBV21-1 combines with J gene TRBJ2-7; the table's D call, TRBD2, has no DNA check behind it. TRBV21-1 is a known pseudogene. The CDR3 covers 11 residues.

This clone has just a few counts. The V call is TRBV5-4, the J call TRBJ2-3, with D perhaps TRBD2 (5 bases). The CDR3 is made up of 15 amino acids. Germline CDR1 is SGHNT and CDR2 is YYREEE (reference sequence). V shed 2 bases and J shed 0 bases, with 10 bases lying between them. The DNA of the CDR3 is TGTGCCAGCAGCTTCGGCGGGTCTAGCACAGATACGCAGTATTTT. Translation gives CASSFGGSSTDTQYF.

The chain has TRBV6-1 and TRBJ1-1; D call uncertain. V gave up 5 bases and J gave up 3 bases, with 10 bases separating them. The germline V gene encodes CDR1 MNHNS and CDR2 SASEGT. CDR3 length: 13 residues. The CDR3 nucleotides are TGTGCCAGCAGTTATGGAGACGACACTGAAGCTTTCTTT. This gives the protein CASSYGDDTEAFF.